The T cell receptor (beta chain) described here comes from a study of cytomegalovirus exposure and HLA in healthy donors. Across the whole study: Counted in an early data release were approximately 85 million unique TCRs from HLA-typed donors. Notes on the study in general: The majority of TCR sequences were rare, yet some public TCRs appeared in many donors. It was likely that a cluster of highly shared sequence variants was a sequencing artifact.

In the case of this clone: As yet, its antigen is unknown.

A multiplex PCR was run with 60 Vbeta primers and 13 Jbeta primers. The assay was immunoSEQ multiplex PCR, and TCRdb's table has in-frame clones only and misses some. The sample includes 130,000 or so clones, 76% seen only once; the top ten take roughly 1.9%. Source material: PBMCs. The TCR comes from a man between 40 and 49 years old in good health and CMV-seronegative.

In DNA form, the CDR3 reads TGTGCCACCTCCGGGACTACTGGCGAGCAGTACTTC. The encoded protein is CATSGTTGEQYF. The chain links TRBV6-5 to TRBJ2-7, with 7 bases fitting TRBD2. Germline loops: CDR1 MNHEY, CDR2 SVGAGI. The CDR3 is 12 residues long. Trimming at V came to 10 bases and at J to 6 bases, leaving 9 bases not matched to a gene.